This TCR beta chain was found in a study of shared clonotypes between healthy human individuals. TCRdb keeps only in-frame clones here, not all; method: immunoSEQ multiplex PCR. This sample has about 2.3 million clones; over 90% occur once, and the top ten carry under 0.45%. Trimming shortened V by 4 bases and J by 6 bases, and 16 bases separated the two germline ends. CDR1 and CDR2 (germline): SQVTM, ANQGSEA. This CDR3 region has 13 residues. This clonotype was sampled from a man aged 18 to 30 in good health. Some clones in this sample may be carry-over from other donors' samples. The chain carries TRBV29-1 and TRBJ2-7; D is ambiguous. Sequenced: naive CD4+ T cells from PBMCs. The subset here: CD45RA+ positively selected. CDR3 sequence: CSVGPVPGIEQYF. For the CDR3, the DNA is TGCAGCGTTGGGCCCGTTCCAGGTATCGAGCAGTACTTC.